Each of the 2 T cell receptor beta chains below was sequenced from the same sample in a study of type 1 and type 2 diabetes patients. Amplification started from genomic DNA. Multiplex PCR with 30 forward and 13 reverse primers amplified the TCR beta CDR3. MiXCR, run by TCRdb on the multiplex PCR reads, gives a single entry per CDR3 protein. The sample consists of about 270,000 distinct CDR3 sequences, roughly 50% of them appearing once. The sample comprised peripheral blood mononuclear cells (PBMCs). These receptors originate from a man between 18 and 29 years old with type 2 diabetes.

The sample holds one count of this clonotype. V and J are TRBV4-3 and TRBJ2-7, with a weak D call TRBD2 (6 bases). The ends were cut back, 0 bases at V and 6 bases at J, with 18 bases in the middle. CDR1 and CDR2 (germline): LGHNA, YSLEER. The CDR3 contains 16 residues. The CDR3 DNA is TGCGCCAGCAGCCAAGAGAGCGGGCCGGGTCAGGGCGAGCAGTACTTC. Translation: CASSQESGPGQGEQYF.

This chain uses TRBV6-5 with TRBJ2-7; 10 positions match TRBD1. CDR3 length: 16 amino acids. CDR1 and CDR2 (germline): MNHEY, SVGAGI. J was trimmed by 2 bases and V by 4 bases; bases with no gene match: 8. The CDR3: CASSSTGTGAPYEQYF. DNA for the CDR3: TGTGCCAGCAGTTCCACCGGGACAGGGGCTCCCTACGAGCAGTACTTC.